One and the same sample provided the 4 T cell receptor beta chains below, sequenced in a study (dated by TCRdb to about 2015). Cells that were CD4+CD25+CD127-/low were the ones isolated as Tregs. The library was made by multiplex PCR. The sequencing machine was an Ion Torrent PGM. In the roughly 20-patient analysis, TRBV12-4/TRBJ1-2 clonotypes were amplified using adaptor-ligated barcode primers. The public reads were reanalyzed by TCRdb: fastp trimming at Q25, MiXCR alignment, in-frame beta chains only. Here each entry gathers all rows of one CDR3 protein and keeps the most common genes and DNA. Recorded for this sample are 250 to 300 distinct CDR3 sequences; roughly a fifth of them occurred a single time. The leading ten clones occupy 35% to 40% of the sample. The sequenced sample consisted of Tregs sorted from blood. The receptors stem from a female donor with breast cancer.

In this sample, this clonotype is large (0.1 to 1%). The chain uses TRBV12-3 or TRBV12-4 and TRBJ1-2; D uncertain. V lost 2 bases and J 1 base, leaving 2 bases between the germline ends. The CDR3 totals 12 residues. The chain's CDR3 is CASSLINYGYTF. The CDR3 coding sequence is TGTGCCAGCAGTTTAATTAACTATGGCTACACCTTC.

The count of this clonotype is one. The chain links TRBV12-3 or TRBV12-4 to TRBJ1-2; no firm D call. Deletions cut 6 bases from V and 7 bases from J, with 21 bases between. There are 15 residues in the CDR3. CDR3 region: CASSQGQRGRSGYTF. CDR3 sequence (DNA): TGTGCCAGCAGCCAAGGTCAACGAGGGCGAAGTGGCTACACCTTC.

This clonotype counts as large. The rearrangement joins TRBV12-5 to TRBJ1-2, with unresolved D. The CDR3 has 13 amino acids. The germline V and J ends were trimmed by 7 bases and 1 base, with 10 bases remaining between them. Looked up from germline, CDR1 is LGHNT and CDR2 is FRNRAP. CDR3 nucleotide sequence: TGTGCTAGTGCCCCAAGCGGTAACTATGGCTACACCTTC. Protein product: CASAPSGNYGYTF.

By sample share, this clonotype is hyperexpanded. The gene calls are TRBV12-3 or TRBV12-4 and TRBJ1-2; TRBD1 agrees at 8 bases. There are 13 residues in the CDR3. V trimming: 4 bases; J trimming: 4 bases; junction bases outside the gene matches: 2. The CDR3 DNA reads as TGTGCCAGCAGTTACGGACAGGGCTATGGCTACACCTTC. This translates into CASSYGQGYGYTF.